The 13 T cell receptor beta chains in this list originate from one sample, sequenced in a study of T-cell reconstitution after alpha-beta-depleted transplantation in children. During its preparation, the TCRbeta library received unique molecular identifiers. TCRdb processed the PCR reads anew with MiXCR; each CDR3 protein has one entry. Among fewer than 700,000 distinct CDR3 sequences, 10% to 15% were seen once, and the ten largest hold about 2.2%. The sequencing here drew on PBMCs, mostly from graft donor cells, taken 360 days after TCRalphabeta/CD19-depleted stem cell transplant. The receptors derive from a male patient between 5 and 17 years old who had a stem cell transplant for acute myeloid leukemia, so the T cells may come from the graft donor.

This clonotype was seen only a few times. The CDR3 region has the DNA TGCGCCAGCAGCGTTAGGGCGGCAGGGGTGTTAGCTGATACGCAGTATTTT. This gives the protein CASSVRAAGVLADTQYF. The chain is built from TRBV5-1 and TRBJ2-3; D perhaps matches TRBD1 (6 bases). Per germline, CDR1 SGHRS and CDR2 YFSETQ. Deletions cut 4 bases from V and 6 bases from J, with 24 bases between. The CDR3 covers 17 residues.

This clonotype appeared a few times. The chain uses TRBV12-3 or TRBV12-4 and TRBJ1-5; no firm D call. The CDR3 is 13 residues long. V was shortened by 7 bases and J by 7 bases, with 14 bases between the two germline ends. CDR3 loop: CASTSGLPQPQHF. CDR3 in DNA: TGTGCCAGCACCAGCGGGCTACCCCAGCCCCAGCATTTT.

CDR3 DNA: TGTGCCAGCAGCGACCCCTCCGTTCGGAGAGGGTACGAGCAGTACTTC. Protein sequence: CASSDPSVRRGYEQYF. The V call is TRBV7-2, the J call TRBJ2-7, with D possibly matching TRBD2 (5 bases). The germline gives CDR1 SGHTA, CDR2 FQGNSA. This CDR3 spans 16 amino acids. Trimming removed 5 bases at V and 4 bases at J, with 21 bases between.

J is TRBJ2-7 and V is TRBV6-2 or TRBV6-3, with 12 positions matching TRBD2. There are 15 residues in the CDR3. Germline CDR1 MNHEY, CDR2 SVGEGT. The junction had 2 bases not matched to a gene; V was cut back by 2 bases and J by 3 bases. The CDR3 DNA reads as TGTGCCAGCAGTTACGAGACTAGCGGGAGCTACGAGCAGTACTTC. Protein product: CASSYETSGSYEQYF.

The chain has TRBV15 and TRBJ2-7, with 7 bases that match TRBD1. The germline V gene has CDR1 LNHNV and CDR2 YYDKDF (reference sequence). Trimming at V came to 2 bases and at J to 6 bases, leaving 13 bases not matched to a gene. The CDR3 loop spans 16 amino acids. This chain's CDR3 is CATSRPGQSPAREQYF. CDR3 nucleotides: TGTGCCACCAGCAGACCGGGACAGTCCCCGGCACGCGAGCAGTACTTC.

This clonotype was seen only a few times. The J gene is TRBJ1-1, the V gene TRBV7-8; the D gene is possibly TRBD1 (6 bases). V lost 5 bases to trimming and J lost 4 bases, with 11 bases between them. The germline V gene has CDR1 SGHVS and CDR2 FQNEAQ. This CDR3 is built from 13 residues. The CDR3 nucleotides are TGTGCCAGCAGCCCTATACAGGGCACTGAAGCTTTCTTT. As protein: CASSPIQGTEAFF.

The rearrangement links TRBV12-3 or TRBV12-4 to TRBJ2-7; 7 nucleotides align to TRBD1. After removal of 6 bases from V and 2 bases from J, the junction contained 7 bases not matched to a gene. The CDR3 is made up of 14 amino acids. The CDR3 loop is CASSRSDRTYEQYF. The CDR3 bases are TGTGCCAGCAGCCGCTCGGACAGGACCTACGAGCAGTACTTC.

This clonotype was found a few times. The rearrangement links TRBV20-1 to TRBJ2-1, with 9 bases matching TRBD2. CDR1 DFQATT and CDR2 SNEGSKA come from the germline V gene (reference sequence). There are 14 residues in the CDR3. After removal of 3 bases from V and 9 bases from J, the junction contained 9 bases not matched to a gene. CDR3 nucleotide sequence: TGCAGTGCTAGGATGCGGGAGGGCCCCGGTGAGCAGTTCTTC. Encoded protein: CSARMREGPGEQFF.

Ten or more counts support this clonotype. The rearrangement uses TRBV5-1 and TRBJ2-1, with 7 bases that match TRBD2. CDR1 and CDR2 from the germline V gene are SGHRS and YFSETQ. The CDR3 consists of 11 residues. V was clipped by 3 bases and J by 12 bases; unmatched bases: 3. Written as DNA, the CDR3 is TGCGCCAGCAGCTACCGGGAGGCGCAGTTCTTC. Protein: CASSYREAQFF.

The chain is built from TRBV7-2 and TRBJ2-1; 13 nucleotides line up with TRBD2. V gave up 4 bases and J gave up 7 bases; unmatched junction bases: 4. The CDR3 totals 15 residues. Germline V CDR1 and CDR2: SGHTA, FQGNSA. The CDR3 region is CASSSLAGGNNEQFF. CDR3 sequence (DNA): TGTGCCAGCAGCTCACTAGCGGGAGGGAATAATGAGCAGTTCTTC. Supplemented by reference TRBV7-2 and TRBJ2-1, the full variable domain reads GAGVSQSPSNKVTEKGKDVELRCDPISGHTALYWYRQSLGQGLEFLIYFQGNSAPDKSGLPSDRFSAERTGGSVSTLTIQRTQQEDSAVYLCASSSLAGGNNEQFFGPGTRLTVL.

This clonotype was detected ten times or more. This rearrangement joins TRBV29-1 to TRBJ2-1, with 10 nucleotides matching TRBD2. V lost 4 bases to trimming and J lost 6 bases; unmatched junction nucleotides: 12. The CDR3 covers 16 residues. CDR1 and CDR2 from the germline V gene are SQVTM and ANQGSEA. The CDR3 coding sequence is TGCAGCGTTGGGGAACTAGCGGGACCCAAGGTCAATGAGCAGTTCTTC. Amino acid sequence: CSVGELAGPKVNEQFF.

This clonotype was seen repeatedly, ten times or more. The gene calls are TRBV5-1 and TRBJ2-7; 7 nucleotides align to TRBD2. This CDR3 has 17 amino acids. The junction had 12 bases not matched to a gene; V was cut back by 0 bases and J by 3 bases. Germline CDR1 SGHRS, CDR2 YFSETQ. The CDR3 sequence is CASSLALLAGAFYEQYF. CDR3 in DNA: TGCGCCAGCAGCTTGGCACTCTTGGCGGGAGCCTTCTACGAGCAGTACTTC.

The chain recombines TRBV7-3 with TRBJ2-1, with a weak D call TRBD2 (5 bases). Trimming took off 2 bases at V and 6 bases at J, with 11 bases between the two ends. Germline lookup yields CDR1 SGHTA and CDR2 FQGTGA. The CDR3 contains 14 residues. The CDR3 reads CASSLEGRPNEQFF. The CDR3 DNA sequence: TGTGCCAGCAGCTTAGAGGGTAGGCCCAATGAGCAGTTCTTC.